This TCR beta chain was found in a study of T cell clonality in common variable immunodeficiency. Assay used: immunoSEQ multiplex PCR; TCRdb lists only in-frame clones, some missing. Observed in the sample are about 16,000 clones, none of them singletons. This CDR3 comprises 15 residues. From germline, CDR1 is SGHRS and CDR2 YFSETQ. V shed 0 bases, J shed 7 bases, and the junction held 5 bases outside the gene matches. A remark on this clone: Its specificity is unknown. The read terminates 3 residues ahead of where the CDR3 ends, so the germline J gene completes it.

The study, taken as a whole, reports: TCRbeta clonality was increased in CVID versus healthy controls. Reportedly, TCR beta sequences from common variable immunodeficiency showed fewer deletions and N-nucleotide insertions. Shared TCRbeta clones were fewer between CVID subjects than controls. CVID patient heterogeneity limited repertoire-clinical complication correlations.

The sequenced sample consisted of peripheral blood mononuclear cells. The source of this sequence is a human donor with common variable immunodeficiency. The gene calls are TRBV5-1 and TRBJ2-1; 9 nucleotides agree with TRBD1. The CDR3 DNA, read in part, is TGCGCCAGCAGCTTGGAGGGACAGGGAGGGAATGAG. It translates to CASSLEGQGGNE. The full CDR3 protein reads CASSLEGQGGNEQFF.